The clone carrying this T cell receptor (beta chain) was seen once. The CDR3 consists of 14 residues. J lost 4 bases, V lost 7 bases, and 8 bases had no gene match. From germline, CDR1 is MDHEN and CDR2 SYDVKM. Authors' processing steps: It was from reference gene primer amplification that nucleated cell counts were estimated. TCRdb keeps only in-frame clones here, not all; method: immunoSEQ multiplex PCR. The DNA gave D and trimming, while V, J and clone size come from that table. The sample contains roughly 74,000 clones, around 90% of which appear only once. This entry is derived from a study of blood T cell repertoires in COVID-19. Study-wide context: Italy, Spain and the United States were the sources of the convalescent and acute COVID-19 samples. T cells, B-cell-depleted T cells, or PBMCs supplied cDNA or gDNA.

The sequence derives from a woman of 80 years or more with active or convalescent COVID-19. The V gene is TRBV28, the J gene TRBJ2-7; 9 nucleotides match TRBD1. The sample consisted of peripheral blood. In DNA form, the CDR3 reads TGTGCCAGCACTCCTAGGACAGGGGTATACGAGCAGTACTTC. It is translated as CASTPRTGVYEQYF. Using reference TRBV28 and TRBJ2-7 for the parts outside the CDR3, the full variable domain is DVKVTQSSRYLVKRTGEKVFLECVQDMDHENMFWYRQDPGLGLRLIYFSYDVKMKEKGDIPEGYSVSREKKERFSLILESASTNQTSMYLCASTPRTGVYEQYFGPGTRLTVT.